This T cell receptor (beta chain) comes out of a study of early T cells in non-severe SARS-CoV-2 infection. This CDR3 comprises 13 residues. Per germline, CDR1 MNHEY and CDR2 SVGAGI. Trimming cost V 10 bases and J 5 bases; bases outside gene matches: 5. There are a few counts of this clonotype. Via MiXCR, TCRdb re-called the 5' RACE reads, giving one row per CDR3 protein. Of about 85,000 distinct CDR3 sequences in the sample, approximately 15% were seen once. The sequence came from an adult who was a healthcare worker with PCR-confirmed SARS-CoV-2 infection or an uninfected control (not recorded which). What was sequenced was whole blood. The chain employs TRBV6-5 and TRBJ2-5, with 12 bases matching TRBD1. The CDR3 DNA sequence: TGTGCCACCGGGACAGGGGGCTTGGAGACCCAGTACTTC. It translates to CATGTGGLETQYF.